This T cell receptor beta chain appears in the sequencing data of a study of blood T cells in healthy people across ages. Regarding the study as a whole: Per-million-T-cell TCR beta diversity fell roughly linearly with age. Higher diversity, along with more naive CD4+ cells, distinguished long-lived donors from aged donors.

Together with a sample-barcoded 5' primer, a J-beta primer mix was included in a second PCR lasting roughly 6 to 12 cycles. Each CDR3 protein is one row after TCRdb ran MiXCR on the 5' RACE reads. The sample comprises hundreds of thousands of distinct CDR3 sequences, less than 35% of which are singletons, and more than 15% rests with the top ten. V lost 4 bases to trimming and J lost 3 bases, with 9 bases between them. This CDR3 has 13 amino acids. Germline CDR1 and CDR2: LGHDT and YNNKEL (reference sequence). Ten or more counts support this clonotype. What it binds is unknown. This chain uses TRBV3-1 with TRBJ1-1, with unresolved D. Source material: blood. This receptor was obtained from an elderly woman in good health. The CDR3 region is CASSPTSDTEAFF. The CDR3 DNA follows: TGTGCCAGCAGCCCGACTTCGGACACTGAAGCTTTCTTT.